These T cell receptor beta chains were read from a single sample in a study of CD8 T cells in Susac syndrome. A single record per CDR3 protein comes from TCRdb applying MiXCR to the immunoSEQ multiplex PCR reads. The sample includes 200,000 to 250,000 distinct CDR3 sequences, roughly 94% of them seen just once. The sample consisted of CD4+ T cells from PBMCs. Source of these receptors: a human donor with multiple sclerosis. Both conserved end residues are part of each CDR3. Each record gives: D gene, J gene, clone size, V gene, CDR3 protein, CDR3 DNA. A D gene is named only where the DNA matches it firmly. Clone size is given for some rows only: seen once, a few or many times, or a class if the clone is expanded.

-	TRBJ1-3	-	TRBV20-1	CSARRENTIYF	TGCAGTGCCCGCCGGGAAAACACCATATATTTT
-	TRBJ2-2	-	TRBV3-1	CASSQKTTVHGELFF	TGTGCCAGCAGCCAAAAAACGACAGTTCACGGGGAGCTGTTTTTT
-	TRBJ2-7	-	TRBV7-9	CASSLGRGTFSYEQYF	TGTGCCAGCAGCTTAGGGCGGGGGACATTCTCCTACGAGCAGTACTTC
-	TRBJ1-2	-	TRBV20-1	CSAKTRVQHGYTF	TGCAGTGCTAAAACCAGGGTGCAACATGGCTACACCTTC
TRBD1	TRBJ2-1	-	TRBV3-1	CASSRGQNNEQFF	TGTGCCAGCAGCCGGGGACAGAACAATGAGCAGTTCTTC
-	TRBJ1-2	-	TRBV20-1	CSATVPPNYGYTF	TGCAGTGCTACAGTCCCACCTAACTATGGCTACACCTTC
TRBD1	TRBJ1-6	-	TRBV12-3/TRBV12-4	CASGQGARNSPLHF	TGTGCCAGCGGACAGGGGGCCAGGAATTCACCCCTCCACTTT
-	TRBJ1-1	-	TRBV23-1	CASSQMGGGEAFF	TGCGCCAGCAGTCAGATGGGCGGAGGTGAAGCTTTCTTT
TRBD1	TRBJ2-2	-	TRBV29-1	CSHRGDTGELFF	TGCAGCCACAGGGGAGACACCGGGGAGCTGTTTTTT
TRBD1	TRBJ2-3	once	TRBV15	CATSRIMTGRDTQYF	TGTGCCACCAGCAGGATTATGACAGGGCGAGATACGCAGTATTTT
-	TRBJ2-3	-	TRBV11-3	CASSLTLADTQYF	TGTGCCAGCAGCTTAACACTCGCAGATACGCAGTATTTT
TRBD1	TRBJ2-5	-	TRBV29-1	CSGRDSQETQYF	TGCAGCGGCCGGGACAGCCAAGAGACCCAGTACTTC
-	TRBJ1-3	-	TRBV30	CATLLGRSGNTIYF	TGTGCCACCCTTTTGGGGCGCTCTGGAAACACCATATATTTT
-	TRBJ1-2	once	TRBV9	CASSPGGPNYGYTF	TGTGCCAGCAGCCCCGGAGGCCCTAACTATGGCTACACCTTC
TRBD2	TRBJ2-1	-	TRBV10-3	CAISESVAGAGGEQFF	TGTGCCATCAGTGAGTCGGTAGCGGGGGCCGGTGGTGAGCAGTTCTTC
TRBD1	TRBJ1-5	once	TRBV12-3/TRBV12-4	CASSLGGQGQPQHF	TGTGCCAGCAGTTTAGGGGGACAGGGACAGCCCCAGCATTTT
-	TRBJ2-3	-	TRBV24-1	CATSGQDNTDTQYF	TGTGCCACCAGTGGACAGGATAACACAGATACGCAGTATTTT
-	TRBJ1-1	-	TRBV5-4	CASSQGTTNTEAFF	TGTGCCAGCAGCCAAGGGACAACCAACACTGAAGCTTTCTTT
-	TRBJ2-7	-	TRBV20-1	CSATRSSYEQYF	TGCAGTGCTACCCGAAGCTCCTACGAGCAGTACTTC
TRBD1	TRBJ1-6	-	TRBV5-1	CASSFASPDRVGSPLHF	TGCGCCAGCAGCTTTGCATCTCCGGACAGGGTGGGCTCACCCCTCCACTTT
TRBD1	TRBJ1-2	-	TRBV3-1	CASSPGTGDRYGYTF	TGTGCCAGCAGCCCAGGGACAGGGGATCGCTATGGCTACACCTTC
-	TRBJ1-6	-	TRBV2	CASSPVGHNSPLHF	TGTGCCAGCAGTCCGGTGGGCCATAATTCACCCCTCCACTTT
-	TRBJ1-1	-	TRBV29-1	CSVVPVVMNTEAFF	TGCAGCGTTGTTCCGGTAGTGATGAACACTGAAGCTTTCTTT
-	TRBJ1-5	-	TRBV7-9	CASQPVIGDSNQPQHF	TGTGCCAGCCAACCTGTAATTGGAGATAGCAATCAGCCCCAGCATTTT
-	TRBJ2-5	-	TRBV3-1	CASSQGPQVGETQYF	TGTGCCAGCAGCCAAGGTCCCCAGGTGGGCGAGACCCAGTACTTC
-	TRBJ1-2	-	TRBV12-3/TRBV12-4	CASSPPGPVGRGYTF	TGTGCCAGCAGTCCACCCGGACCCGTAGGTCGAGGCTACACCTTC
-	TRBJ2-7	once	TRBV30	CAWSVGSEQYF	TGTGCCTGGAGTGTGGGGTCCGAGCAGTACTTC
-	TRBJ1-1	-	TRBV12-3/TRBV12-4	CASSGRTRLLEAFF	TGTGCCAGCAGTGGACGGACGCGCTTGTTGGAAGCTTTCTTT
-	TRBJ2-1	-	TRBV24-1	CATSDLGNEQFF	TGTGCCACCAGTGATTTGGGAAATGAGCAGTTCTTC
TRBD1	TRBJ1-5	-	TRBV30	CAWTRDRGDQPQHF	TGTGCCTGGACCCGGGACAGGGGGGATCAGCCCCAGCATTTT
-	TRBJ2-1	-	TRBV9	CASSVGPQGGFGEQFF	TGTGCCAGCAGCGTAGGACCCCAGGGTGGGTTCGGTGAGCAGTTCTTC